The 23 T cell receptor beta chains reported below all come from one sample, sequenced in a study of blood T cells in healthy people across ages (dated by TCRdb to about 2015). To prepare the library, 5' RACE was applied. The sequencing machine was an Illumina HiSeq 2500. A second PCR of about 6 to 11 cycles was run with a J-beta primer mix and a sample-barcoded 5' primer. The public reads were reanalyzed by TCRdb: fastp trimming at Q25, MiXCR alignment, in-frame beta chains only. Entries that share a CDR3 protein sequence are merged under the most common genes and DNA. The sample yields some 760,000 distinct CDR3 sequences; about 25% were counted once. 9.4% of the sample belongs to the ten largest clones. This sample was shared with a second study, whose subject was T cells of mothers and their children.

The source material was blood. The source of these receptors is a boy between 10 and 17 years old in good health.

The CDR3 region is CATSRLQWTSGTQYF. CDR3 DNA sequence: TGTGCCACCAGCAGGTTGCAATGGACTAGCGGAACGCAGTATTTT. The V and J genes are TRBV15 and TRBJ2-3; TRBD2 agrees at 10 bases. V lost 3 bases to trimming and J lost 9 bases; unmatched junction nucleotides: 9. The CDR3 runs to 15 residues. Germline V lookup: CDR1 LNHNV, CDR2 YYDKDF (reference sequence). Supplemented by reference TRBV15 and TRBJ2-3, the full variable domain reads DAMVIQNPRYQVTQFGKPVTLSCSQTLNHNVMYWYQQKSSQAPKLLFHYYDKDFNNEADTPDNFQSRRPNTSFCFLDIRSPGLGDTAMYLCATSRLQWTSGTQYFGPGTRLTVL.

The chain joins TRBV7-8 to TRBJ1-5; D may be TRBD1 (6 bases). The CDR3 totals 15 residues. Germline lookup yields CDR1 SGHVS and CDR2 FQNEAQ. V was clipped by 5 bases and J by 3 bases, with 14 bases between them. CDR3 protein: CASSIITGINQPQHF. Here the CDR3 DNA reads TGTGCCAGCAGCATCATCACAGGGATCAATCAGCCCCAGCATTTT.

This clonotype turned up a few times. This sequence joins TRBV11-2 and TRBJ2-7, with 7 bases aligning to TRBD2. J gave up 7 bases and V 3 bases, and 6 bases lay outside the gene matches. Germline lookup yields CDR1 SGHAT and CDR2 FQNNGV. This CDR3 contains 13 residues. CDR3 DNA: TGTGCCAGCAGCTTCGAGGGGACTATAGAGCAGTACTTC. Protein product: CASSFEGTIEQYF.

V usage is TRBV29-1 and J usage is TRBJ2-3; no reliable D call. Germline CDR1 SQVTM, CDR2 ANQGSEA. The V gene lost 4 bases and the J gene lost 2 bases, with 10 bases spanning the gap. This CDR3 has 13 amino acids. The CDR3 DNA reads TGCAGCGTTGTTGGCAACCCCACAGATACGCAGTATTTT. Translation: CSVVGNPTDTQYF.

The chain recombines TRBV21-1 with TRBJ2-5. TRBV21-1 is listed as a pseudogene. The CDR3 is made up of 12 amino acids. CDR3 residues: CASSNGCKTQYF. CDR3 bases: TGTGCCAGCAGCAATGGTTGTAAGACCCAGTACTTC.

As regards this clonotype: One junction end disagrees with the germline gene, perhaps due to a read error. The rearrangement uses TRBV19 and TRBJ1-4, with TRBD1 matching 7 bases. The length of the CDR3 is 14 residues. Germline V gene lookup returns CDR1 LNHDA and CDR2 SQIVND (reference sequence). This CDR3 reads CTSSSGQLNEKLFF. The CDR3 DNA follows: TGTACCAGTAGTTCGGGACAGTTAAATGAAAAACTGTTTTTT.

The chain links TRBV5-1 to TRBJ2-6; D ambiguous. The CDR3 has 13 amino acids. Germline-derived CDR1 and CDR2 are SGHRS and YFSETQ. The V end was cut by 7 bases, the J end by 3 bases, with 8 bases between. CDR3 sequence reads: CASRVDGANVLTF. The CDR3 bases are TGCGCCAGCCGGGTGGATGGGGCCAACGTCCTGACTTTC. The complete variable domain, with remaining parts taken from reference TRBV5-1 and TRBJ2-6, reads KAGVTQTPRYLIKTRGQQVTLSCSPISGHRSVSWYQQTPGQGLQFLFEYFSETQRNKGNFPGRFSGRQFSNSRSEMNVSTLELGDSALYLCASRVDGANVLTFGAGSRLTVL.

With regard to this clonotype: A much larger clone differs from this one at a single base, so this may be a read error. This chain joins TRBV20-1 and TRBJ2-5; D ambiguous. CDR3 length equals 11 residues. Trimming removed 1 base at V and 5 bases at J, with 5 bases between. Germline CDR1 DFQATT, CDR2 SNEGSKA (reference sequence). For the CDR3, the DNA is TGCAGTGCTAGAGTGTGGGAGACCCAGTACTTC. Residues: CSARVWETQYF.

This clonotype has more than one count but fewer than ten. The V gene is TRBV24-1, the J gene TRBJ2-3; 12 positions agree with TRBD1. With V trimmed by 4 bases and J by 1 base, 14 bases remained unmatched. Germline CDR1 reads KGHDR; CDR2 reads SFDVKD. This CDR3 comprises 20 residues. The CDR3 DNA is TGTGCCACCAGTGAACCCGGGACAGGGGGCTTCGAAATTGGCACAGATACGCAGTATTTT. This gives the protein CATSEPGTGGFEIGTDTQYF.

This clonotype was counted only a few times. The CDR3 protein is CSVRLAGFNEQFF. The CDR3 coding sequence is TGCAGCGTGAGACTAGCGGGTTTCAATGAGCAGTTCTTC. The J gene is TRBJ2-1, the V gene TRBV29-1; TRBD2 matches 10 bases. The CDR3 is 13 residues long. Germline-derived CDR1 and CDR2 are SQVTM and ANQGSEA. With 6 bases clipped from V and 6 bases from J, the junction kept 5 bases outside the gene matches.

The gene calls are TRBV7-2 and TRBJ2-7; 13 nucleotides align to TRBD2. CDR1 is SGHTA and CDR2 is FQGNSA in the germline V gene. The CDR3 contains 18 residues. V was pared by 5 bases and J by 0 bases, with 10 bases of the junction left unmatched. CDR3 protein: CASSPPGLAGSRSYEQYF. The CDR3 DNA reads TGTGCCAGCAGCCCGCCGGGACTAGCGGGGTCCCGCTCCTACGAGCAGTACTTC. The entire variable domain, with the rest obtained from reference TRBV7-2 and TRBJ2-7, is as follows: GAGVSQSPSNKVTEKGKDVELRCDPISGHTALYWYRQSLGQGLEFLIYFQGNSAPDKSGLPSDRFSAERTGGSVSTLTIQRTQQEDSAVYLCASSPPGLAGSRSYEQYFGPGTRLTVT.

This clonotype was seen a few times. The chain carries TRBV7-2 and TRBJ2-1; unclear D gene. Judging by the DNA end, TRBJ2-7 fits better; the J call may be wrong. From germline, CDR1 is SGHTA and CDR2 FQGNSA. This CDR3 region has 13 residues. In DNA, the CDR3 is TGTGCCAGCAGCTCCAATGTTGCCTACGAGCAGTACTTC. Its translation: CASSSNVAYEQYF.

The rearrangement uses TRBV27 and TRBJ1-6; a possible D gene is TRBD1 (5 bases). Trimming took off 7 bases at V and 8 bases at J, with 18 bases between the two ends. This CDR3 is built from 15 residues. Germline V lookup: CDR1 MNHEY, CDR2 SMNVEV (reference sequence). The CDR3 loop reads CASTRFRGGDSPLHF. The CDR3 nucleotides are TGTGCCAGCACCCGGTTTAGGGGCGGGGATTCACCCCTCCACTTT.

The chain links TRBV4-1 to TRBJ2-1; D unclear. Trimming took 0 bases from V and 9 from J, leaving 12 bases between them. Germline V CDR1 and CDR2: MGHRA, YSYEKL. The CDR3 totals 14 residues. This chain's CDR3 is CASSQERLVGEQFF. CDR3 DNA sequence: TGCGCCAGCAGCCAAGAACGGCTGGTAGGTGAGCAGTTCTTC.

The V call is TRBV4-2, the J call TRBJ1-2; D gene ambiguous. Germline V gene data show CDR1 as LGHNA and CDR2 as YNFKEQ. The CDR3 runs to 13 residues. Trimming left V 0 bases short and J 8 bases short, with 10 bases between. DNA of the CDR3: TGTGCCAGCAGCCAAGATTCCCTATGGGGCTACACCTTC. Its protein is CASSQDSLWGYTF.

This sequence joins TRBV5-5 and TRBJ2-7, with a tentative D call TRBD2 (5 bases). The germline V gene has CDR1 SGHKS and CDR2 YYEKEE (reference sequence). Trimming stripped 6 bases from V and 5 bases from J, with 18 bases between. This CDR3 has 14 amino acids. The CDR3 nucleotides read TGTGCCAGCACCAATGAGCCGGGGAGCGACGAGCAGTACTTC. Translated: CASTNEPGSDEQYF.

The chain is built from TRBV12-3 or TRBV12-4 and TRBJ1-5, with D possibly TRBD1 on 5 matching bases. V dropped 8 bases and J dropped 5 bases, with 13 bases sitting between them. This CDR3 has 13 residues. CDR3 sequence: CASGQQGDQPQHF. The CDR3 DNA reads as TGTGCCAGCGGCCAGCAGGGTGATCAGCCCCAGCATTTT.

The CDR3 DNA reads TGTGCCAGCACTTTAGGGGGACAGAGATACCAAGAGACCCAGTACTTC. This translates into CASTLGGQRYQETQYF. The rearrangement joins TRBV7-6 to TRBJ2-5, with 7 bases that match TRBD1. The CDR3 loop spans 16 amino acids. CDR1 and CDR2 from the germline V gene are SGHVS and FNYEAQ. V was clipped by 7 bases and J by 0 bases; unmatched bases: 11. The whole variable domain, remainder taken from reference TRBV7-6 and TRBJ2-5, is GAGVSQSPRYKVTKRGQDVALRCDPISGHVSLYWYRQALGQGPEFLTYFNYEAQQDKSGLPNDRFSAERPEGSISTLTIQRTEQRDSAMYRCASTLGGQRYQETQYFGPGTRLLVL.

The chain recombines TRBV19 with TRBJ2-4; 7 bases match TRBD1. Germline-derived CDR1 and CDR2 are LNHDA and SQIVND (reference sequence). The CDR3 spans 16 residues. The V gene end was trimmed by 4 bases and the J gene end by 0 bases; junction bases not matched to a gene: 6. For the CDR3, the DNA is TGTGCCAGTAGTAGCGACAGGGTCTTAGCCAAAAACATTCAGTACTTC. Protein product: CASSSDRVLAKNIQYF.

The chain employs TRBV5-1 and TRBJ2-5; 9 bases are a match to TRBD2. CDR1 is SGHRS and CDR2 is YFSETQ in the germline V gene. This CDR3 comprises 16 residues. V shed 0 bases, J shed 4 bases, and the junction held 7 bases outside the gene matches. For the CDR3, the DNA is TGCGCCAGCAGCTTGGAGGTTGGTAGCGGGGGAGAGACCCAGTACTTC. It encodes CASSLEVGSGGETQYF.

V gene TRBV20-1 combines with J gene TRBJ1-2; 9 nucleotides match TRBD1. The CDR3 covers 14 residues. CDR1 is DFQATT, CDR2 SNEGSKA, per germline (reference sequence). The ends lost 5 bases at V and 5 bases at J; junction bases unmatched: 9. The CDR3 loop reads CSAFLQDRGYGYTF. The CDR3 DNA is TGCAGTGCTTTTCTCCAGGACAGGGGATATGGCTACACCTTC.

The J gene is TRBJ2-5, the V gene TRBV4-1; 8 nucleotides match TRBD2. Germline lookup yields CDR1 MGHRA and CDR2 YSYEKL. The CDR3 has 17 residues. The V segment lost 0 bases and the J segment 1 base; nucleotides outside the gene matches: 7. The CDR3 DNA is TGCGCCAGCAGCCAAGAGGAGACCGGGACTAGCCAAGAGACCCAGTACTTC. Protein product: CASSQEETGTSQETQYF.

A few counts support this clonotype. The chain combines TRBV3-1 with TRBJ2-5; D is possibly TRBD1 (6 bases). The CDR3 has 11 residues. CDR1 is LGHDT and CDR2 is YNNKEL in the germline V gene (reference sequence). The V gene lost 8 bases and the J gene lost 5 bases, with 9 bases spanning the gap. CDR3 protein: CASQGLETQYF. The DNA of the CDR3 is TGTGCCAGCCAGGGGTTGGAGACCCAGTACTTC.